This is a list of T cell receptor beta chains from one sample in a study of siplizumab effects on memory and regulatory T cells. No antigens are known for them. The protocol was immunoSEQ multiplex PCR, while the TCRdb copy is restricted to in-frame clones and leaves out a portion. The table records about 18,000 clones, approximately 44% of them present only once. What was sequenced was CFSE-low (dividing) CD4+ T cells sorted from an allogeneic mixed lymphocyte reaction. Every receptor here comes from a human donor in good health; the cells came from an allogeneic mixed lymphocyte reaction. Some clones in this sample may be carry-over from other donors' samples. CDR3s include the opening cysteine and the closing phenylalanine or tryptophan. The D gene is left open where the match is weak. Only some rows state a clone size, as once, few, many or a class for expanded clones.

CASRLTGASRDEQFF | TGTGCCAGCAGACTGACAGGGGCCTCCAGGGATGAGCAGTTCTTC | TRBD1 | TRBJ2-1 | TRBV6-5 | .
CASSKDRENTEAFF | TGTGCCAGCAGCAAAGACAGGGAGAACACTGAAGCTTTCTTT | TRBD1 | TRBJ1-1 | TRBV9 | .
CASSRRGRGYGYTF | TGTGCCAGCAGTAGACGCGGGAGAGGGTATGGCTACACCTTC | . | TRBJ1-2 | TRBV6-1 | .
CSARDDYERYF | TGCAGTGCCCGAGATGATTACGAGCGGTACTTC | . | TRBJ2-7 | TRBV20-1 | .
CASRSQIREPYEQYF | TGTGCCAGCAGGTCTCAGATCAGGGAACCCTACGAGCAGTACTTC | . | TRBJ2-7 | TRBV6-6 | .
CASSLGGYSGEQYF | TGTGCCAGCAGCTTAGGGGGGTATTCGGGCGAGCAGTACTTC | . | TRBJ2-7 | TRBV11-2 | .
CASSLLAGGAISTDTQYF | TGCGCCAGCAGCTTGCTAGCGGGAGGCGCCATTAGCACAGATACGCAGTATTTT | TRBD2 | TRBJ2-3 | TRBV5-1 | .
CASRLQGGGELFF | TGCGCCAGCAGACTTCAGGGCGGCGGGGAGCTGTTTTTT | . | TRBJ2-2 | TRBV5-1 | .
CAITQGENTEAFF | TGTGCCATCACGCAGGGAGAGAACACTGAAGCTTTCTTT | . | TRBJ1-1 | TRBV10-3 | medium-sized
CASSLYHVARGYEQYF | TGTGCCAGCAGCTTATACCACGTAGCCAGGGGCTACGAGCAGTACTTC | . | TRBJ2-7 | TRBV7-2 | few
CASSRLAGTSRPDTQYF | TGTGCCAGCAGCCGCTTAGCAGGGACTAGCAGACCAGATACGCAGTATTTT | TRBD2 | TRBJ2-3 | TRBV7-9 | .
CASTLRASGEKLFF | TGCGCCAGCACTTTAAGGGCTTCTGGCGAAAAACTGTTTTTT | . | TRBJ1-4 | TRBV4-1 | few
CASSGEGVGSTFF | TGTGCCAGCAGTGGGGAGGGGGTCGGTTCGACTTTCTTT | . | TRBJ1-1 | TRBV2 | .
CASSGQGTEPQHF | TGTGCCAGCTCAGGGCAGGGGACGGAGCCCCAGCATTTT | . | TRBJ1-5 | TRBV18 | .
CASREDTYEQYF | TGTGCCAGCAGGGAGGATACCTACGAGCAGTACTTC | . | TRBJ2-7 | TRBV2 | few
CASSLPQDYGYTF | TGTGCCAGCAGCTTACCACAGGATTATGGCTACACCTTC | . | TRBJ1-2 | TRBV11-2 | .
CASSFSRAQETQYF | TGCGCCAGCAGCTTTAGCAGGGCCCAAGAGACCCAGTACTTC | . | TRBJ2-5 | TRBV5-1 | .
CGNTVTQSRANVLTF | TGTGGCAACACTGTGACACAAAGTCGGGCCAACGTCCTGACTTTC | . | TRBJ2-6 | TRBV8-2 | .
CASSSITTGELFF | TGTGCCAGCTCAAGCATAACCACCGGGGAGCTGTTTTTT | . | TRBJ2-2 | TRBV18 | .
CASSPRTRRDTEAFF | TGTGCCAGCTCACCACGAACAAGAAGGGACACTGAAGCTTTCTTT | . | TRBJ1-1 | TRBV18 | .
CASSFSGLSPLHF | TGTGCCAGCAGTTTCTCGGGGTTATCACCCCTCCACTTT | . | TRBJ1-6 | TRBV6-6 | once
CASTGSAYEQYF | TGTGCCAGCACAGGGTCGGCCTACGAGCAGTACTTC | . | TRBJ2-7 | TRBV6-5 | few
CASTLRAPNTEAFF | TGTGCCAGCACCCTTAGAGCACCGAACACTGAAGCTTTCTTT | . | TRBJ1-1 | TRBV6-5 | .
CAISSRQQETQYF | TGTGCCATCAGTTCCCGGCAGCAAGAGACCCAGTACTTC | . | TRBJ2-5 | TRBV10-3 | .
CASSQGGGLNEQFF | TGCGCCAGCAGCCAAGGGGGAGGGCTAAATGAGCAGTTCTTC | TRBD2 | TRBJ2-1 | TRBV4-1 | .
CASSFVAGELFF | TGTGCCAGCAGCTTCGTCGCCGGGGAGCTGTTTTTT | . | TRBJ2-2 | TRBV5-4 | medium-sized
CSVEKGRDNIQYF | TGCAGCGTTGAGAAGGGGCGGGATAACATTCAGTACTTC | . | TRBJ2-4 | TRBV29-1 | few
CASSHTTGTANYGYTF | TGTGCCAGCAGCCATACTACCGGGACAGCTAACTATGGCTACACCTTC | TRBD1 | TRBJ1-2 | TRBV7-9 | .
CASSPKYAGTEQYF | TGTGCCAGCAGCCCCAAGTATGCGGGGACCGAGCAGTACTTC | . | TRBJ2-7 | TRBV14 | .
CSARGPLGPYF | TGCAGTGCTAGGGGCCCCCTAGGACCCTACTTC | . | TRBJ2-7 | TRBV20-1 | .
CASNQTPLLEQYF | TGTGCCAGCAACCAGACACCACTCCTAGAGCAGTACTTC | . | TRBJ2-5 | TRBV6-5 | .
CASRPLQGLNTEAFF | TGTGCCAGCAGGCCACTTCAGGGCTTGAACACTGAAGCTTTCTTT | . | TRBJ1-1 | TRBV6-6 | medium-sized
CSVAPIPGQGVF | TGCAGCGTTGCTCCCATTCCGGGACAGGGGGTCTTC | TRBD1 | TRBJ2-1 | TRBV29-1 | .
CASSRPAGYSPLHF | TGTGCCAGCAGTCGCCCCGCCGGTTATTCACCCCTCCACTTT | . | TRBJ1-6 | TRBV6-6 | .
CATSRAYQARRHEKLFF | TGTGCCACCAGCAGAGCCTACCAGGCGCGACGCCATGAAAAACTGTTTTTT | . | TRBJ1-4 | TRBV15 | few
CASGRTATETQYF | TGTGCCAGCGGCAGGACAGCCACGGAGACCCAGTACTTC | . | TRBJ2-5 | TRBV28 | few
CASSLVRDGELFF | TGTGCCAGCAGCTTGGTTAGGGACGGGGAGCTGTTTTTT | . | TRBJ2-2 | TRBV11-2 | few
CASRLAGSPYNEQFF | TGTGCCAGCAGATTAGCGGGAAGCCCCTACAATGAGCAGTTCTTC | TRBD2 | TRBJ2-1 | TRBV7-3 | .
CASSEGPGPGNTIYF | TGCGCCAGCAGTGAGGGCCCGGGCCCTGGAAACACCATATATTTT | . | TRBJ1-3 | TRBV10-1 | few
CASSLELGQGGITEAFF | TGTGCCAGCAGCTTAGAACTGGGACAGGGTGGTATCACTGAAGCTTTCTTT | TRBD1 | TRBJ1-1 | TRBV11-3 | .
CASSIVALTNSPLHF | TGTGCCAGTAGTATCGTGGCCCTTACTAATTCACCCCTCCACTTT | . | TRBJ1-6 | TRBV19 | .
CASSSGLQNTEAFF | TGCGCCAGCAGCTCCGGACTGCAGAACACTGAAGCTTTCTTT | . | TRBJ1-1 | TRBV5-1 | few
CASSLGTESNEQFF | TGTGCCAGCTCACTGGGGACAGAGAGCAATGAGCAGTTCTTC | TRBD1 | TRBJ2-1 | TRBV18 | .
CASSLTQAYEQYF | TGTGCCAGCAGCTTAACACAGGCCTACGAGCAGTACTTC | . | TRBJ2-7 | TRBV7-9 | few
CASSQSPGGILEQYF | TGTGCCAGCAGCCAATCCCCCGGGGGGATCTTGGAGCAGTACTTC | TRBD2 | TRBJ2-7 | TRBV4-2 | large
CASSESTGNQETQYF | TGTGCCAGCAGTGAATCGACAGGGAACCAAGAGACCCAGTACTTC | TRBD1 | TRBJ2-5 | TRBV6-1 | .
CASSTGTGMLTGELFF | TGTGCCAGCAGCACTGGGACAGGGATGTTGACCGGGGAGCTGTTTTTT | TRBD1 | TRBJ2-2 | TRBV7-9 | few
CASSLPGPYSSYNSPLHF | TGTGCCAGCAGCTTGCCAGGGCCTTATAGCTCCTATAATTCACCCCTCCACTTT | . | TRBJ1-6 | TRBV5-5 | few
CASSQADYQNIQYF | TGCGCCAGCAGCCAAGCAGATTACCAAAACATTCAGTACTTC | . | TRBJ2-4 | TRBV4-1 | .
CAVRGFNEKLFF | TGTGCCGTCAGGGGTTTTAATGAAAAACTGTTTTTT | . | TRBJ1-4 | TRBV6-1 | few
CASSPGGQGSYEQYF | TGTGCCAGCTCACCGGGTGGACAGGGATCCTACGAGCAGTACTTC | TRBD1 | TRBJ2-7 | TRBV18 | .
CSVDNRPNDEQFF | TGCAGCGTTGATAACAGGCCCAATGATGAGCAGTTCTTC | . | TRBJ2-1 | TRBV29-1 | many
CASSIWASEGDTQYF | TGTGCCAGTAGTATTTGGGCCTCGGAGGGAGATACGCAGTATTTT | . | TRBJ2-3 | TRBV19 | .
CASSAQRISNQPQHF | TGTGCCAGCTCAGCGCAGCGAATTAGCAATCAGCCCCAGCATTTT | . | TRBJ1-5 | TRBV18 | medium-sized
CASSPAPRNTEAFF | TGTGCCAGCTCACCAGCACCTAGGAACACTGAAGCTTTCTTT | . | TRBJ1-1 | TRBV18 | medium-sized
CAKKTGDFDGYTF | TGTGCCAAGAAAACCGGGGATTTCGATGGCTACACCTTC | . | TRBJ1-2 | TRBV9 | .
CASSQEGTGGRDTQYF | TGTGCCAGCAGCCAAGAAGGTACGGGAGGAAGGGATACGCAGTATTTT | TRBD2 | TRBJ2-3 | TRBV4-2 | .
CASSVEERYTQYF | TGTGCCAGCAGCGTAGAAGAGCGGTATACGCAGTATTTT | . | TRBJ2-3 | TRBV9 | medium-sized
CAWTPATYGYTF | TGTGCCTGGACCCCGGCAACCTATGGCTACACCTTC | . | TRBJ1-2 | TRBV30 | .